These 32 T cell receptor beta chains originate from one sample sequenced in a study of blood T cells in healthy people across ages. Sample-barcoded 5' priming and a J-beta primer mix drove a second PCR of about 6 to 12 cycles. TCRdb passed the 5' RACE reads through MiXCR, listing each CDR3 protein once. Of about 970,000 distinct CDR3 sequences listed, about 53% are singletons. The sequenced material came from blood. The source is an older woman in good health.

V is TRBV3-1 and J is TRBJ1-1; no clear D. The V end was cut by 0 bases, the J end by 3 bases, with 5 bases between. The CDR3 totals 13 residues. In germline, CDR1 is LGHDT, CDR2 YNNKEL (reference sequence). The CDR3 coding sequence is TGTGCCAGCAGCCAAGATTCGGACACTGAAGCTTTCTTT. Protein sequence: CASSQDSDTEAFF.

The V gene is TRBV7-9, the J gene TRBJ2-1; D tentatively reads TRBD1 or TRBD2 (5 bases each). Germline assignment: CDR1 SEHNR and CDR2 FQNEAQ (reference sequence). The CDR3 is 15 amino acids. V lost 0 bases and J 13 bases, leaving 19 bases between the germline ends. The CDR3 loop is CASSLALGDDETQFF. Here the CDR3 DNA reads TGTGCCAGCAGCTTAGCGCTGGGGGATGACGAGACCCAGTTCTTC.

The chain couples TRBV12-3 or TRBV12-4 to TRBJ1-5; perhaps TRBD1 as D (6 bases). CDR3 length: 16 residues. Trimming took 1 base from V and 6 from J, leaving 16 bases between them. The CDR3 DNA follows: TGTGCCAGCAGTTTAGGCGTCGGGGGCTGGGGTCAGCCCCAGCATTTT. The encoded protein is CASSLGVGGWGQPQHF.

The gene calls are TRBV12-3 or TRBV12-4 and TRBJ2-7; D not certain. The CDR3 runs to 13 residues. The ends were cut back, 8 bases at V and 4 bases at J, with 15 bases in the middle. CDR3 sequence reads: CASAQVLGYEQYF. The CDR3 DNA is TGTGCCAGCGCGCAGGTCCTTGGGTACGAGCAGTACTTC.

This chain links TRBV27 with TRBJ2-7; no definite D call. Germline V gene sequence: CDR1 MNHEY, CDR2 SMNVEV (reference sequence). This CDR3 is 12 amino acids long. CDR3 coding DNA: TGTGTCAGTTACTCAAGCTCCTACGAGCAGTACTTC. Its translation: CVSYSSSYEQYF.

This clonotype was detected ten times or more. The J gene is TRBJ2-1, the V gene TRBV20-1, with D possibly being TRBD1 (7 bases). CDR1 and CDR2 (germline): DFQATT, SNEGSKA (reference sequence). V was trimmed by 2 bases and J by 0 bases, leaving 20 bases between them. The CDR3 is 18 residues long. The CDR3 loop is CSARNRGQGGSSYNEQFF. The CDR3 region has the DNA TGCAGTGCTAGAAATAGGGGGCAGGGGGGCAGCTCCTACAATGAGCAGTTCTTC.

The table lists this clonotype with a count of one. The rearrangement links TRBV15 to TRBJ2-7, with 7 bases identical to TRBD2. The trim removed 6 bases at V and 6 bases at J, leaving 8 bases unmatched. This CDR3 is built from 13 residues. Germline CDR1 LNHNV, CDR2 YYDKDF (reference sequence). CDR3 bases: TGTGCCACCAGGTCATGGACGGGAGGCGAGCAGTACTTC. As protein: CATRSWTGGEQYF.

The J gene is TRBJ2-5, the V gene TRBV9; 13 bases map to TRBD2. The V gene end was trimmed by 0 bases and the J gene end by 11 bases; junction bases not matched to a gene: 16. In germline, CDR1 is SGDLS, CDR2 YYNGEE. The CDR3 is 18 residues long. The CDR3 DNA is TGTGCCAGCAGCGTAGCCCAGGCCGGACTAGCGGGAGCCAATGAGCAGTACTTC. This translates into CASSVAQAGLAGANEQYF.

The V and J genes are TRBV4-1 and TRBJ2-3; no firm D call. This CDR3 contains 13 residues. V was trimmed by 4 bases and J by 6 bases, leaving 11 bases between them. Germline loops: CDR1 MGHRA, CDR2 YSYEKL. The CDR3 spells CASSPADYDTQYF. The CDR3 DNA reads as TGCGCCAGCAGCCCCGCGGATTACGATACGCAGTATTTT.

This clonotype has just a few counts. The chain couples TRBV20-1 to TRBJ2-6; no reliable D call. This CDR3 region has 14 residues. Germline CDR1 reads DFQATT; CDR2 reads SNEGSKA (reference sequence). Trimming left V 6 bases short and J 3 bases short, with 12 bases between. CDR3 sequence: CSAPGRHGANVLTF. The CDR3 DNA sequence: TGCAGTGCGCCCGGGCGACATGGGGCCAACGTCCTGACTTTC.

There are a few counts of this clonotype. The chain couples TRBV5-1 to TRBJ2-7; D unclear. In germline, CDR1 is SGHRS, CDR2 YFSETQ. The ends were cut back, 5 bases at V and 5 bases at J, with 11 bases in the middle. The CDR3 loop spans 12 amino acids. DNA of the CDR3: TGCGCCAGCAGTAGTGTCGGCCACGAGCAGTACTTC. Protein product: CASSSVGHEQYF.

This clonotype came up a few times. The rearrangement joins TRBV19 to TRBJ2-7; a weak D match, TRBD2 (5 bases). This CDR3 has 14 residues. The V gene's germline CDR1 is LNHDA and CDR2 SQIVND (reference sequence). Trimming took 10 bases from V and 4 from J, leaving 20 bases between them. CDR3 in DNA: TGTGCCACCAGCTCCGGGGTCAACCGTTACGAGCAGTACTTC. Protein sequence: CATSSGVNRYEQYF. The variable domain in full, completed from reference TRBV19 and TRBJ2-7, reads DGGITQSPKYLFRKEGQNVTLSCEQNLNHDAMYWYRQDPGQGLRLIYYSQIVNDFQKGDIAEGYSVSREKKESFPLTVTSAQKNPTAFYLCATSSGVNRYEQYFGPGTRLTVT.

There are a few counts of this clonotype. The CDR3 reads CASGKGNSKNIQYF. In nucleotides, the CDR3 is TGTGCCAGTGGCAAGGGGAATTCCAAAAACATTCAGTACTTC. The chain uses TRBV27 and TRBJ2-4; TRBD1 is a possible D gene (5 bases). The germline V gene has CDR1 MNHEY and CDR2 SMNVEV (reference sequence). The V end was cut by 9 bases, the J end by 2 bases, with 14 bases between. The CDR3 loop spans 14 amino acids.

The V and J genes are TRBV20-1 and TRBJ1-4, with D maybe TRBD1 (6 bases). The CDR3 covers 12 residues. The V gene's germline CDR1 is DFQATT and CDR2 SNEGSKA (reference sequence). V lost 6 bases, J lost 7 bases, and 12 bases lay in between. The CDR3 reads CSATGMGEKLFF. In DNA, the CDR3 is TGCAGTGCCACAGGGATGGGTGAAAAACTGTTTTTT.

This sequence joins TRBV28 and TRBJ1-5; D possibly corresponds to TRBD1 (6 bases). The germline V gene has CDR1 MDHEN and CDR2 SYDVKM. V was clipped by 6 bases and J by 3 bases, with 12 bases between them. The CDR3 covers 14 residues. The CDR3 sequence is CASSLTGYNQPQHF. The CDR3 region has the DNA TGTGCCAGCAGCCTCACAGGGTACAATCAGCCCCAGCATTTT.

The CDR3 loop is CSARGHSNNEQFF. The CDR3 nucleotides read TGCAGTGCTAGGGGGCATTCGAACAATGAGCAGTTCTTC. The rearrangement joins TRBV20-1 to TRBJ2-1; the D gene is possibly TRBD1 (5 bases). The CDR3 consists of 13 residues. The germline V gene has CDR1 DFQATT and CDR2 SNEGSKA (reference sequence). Trimming took 3 bases from V and 5 from J, leaving 11 bases between them.

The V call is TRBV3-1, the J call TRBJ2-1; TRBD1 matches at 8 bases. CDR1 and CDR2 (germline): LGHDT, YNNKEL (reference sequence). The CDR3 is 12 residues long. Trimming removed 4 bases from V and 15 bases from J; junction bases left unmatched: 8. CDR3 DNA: TGTGCCAGCAGCCTACCGGGACAGGACTTGTTCTTC. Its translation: CASSLPGQDLFF.

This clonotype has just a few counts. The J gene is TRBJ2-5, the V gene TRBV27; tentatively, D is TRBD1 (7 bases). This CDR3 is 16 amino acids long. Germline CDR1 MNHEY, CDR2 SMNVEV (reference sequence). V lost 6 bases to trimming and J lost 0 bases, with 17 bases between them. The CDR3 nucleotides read TGTGCCAGCAGCCAACGACAGGGAGGATACCAAGAGACCCAGTACTTC. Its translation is CASSQRQGGYQETQYF.

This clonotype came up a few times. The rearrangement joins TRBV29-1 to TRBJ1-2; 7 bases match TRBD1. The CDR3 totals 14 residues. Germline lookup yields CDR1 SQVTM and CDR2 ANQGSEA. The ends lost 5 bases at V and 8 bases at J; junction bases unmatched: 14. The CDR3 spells CSVTTDRSGWGYTF. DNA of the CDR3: TGCAGCGTTACTACGGACAGGTCTGGATGGGGCTACACCTTC.

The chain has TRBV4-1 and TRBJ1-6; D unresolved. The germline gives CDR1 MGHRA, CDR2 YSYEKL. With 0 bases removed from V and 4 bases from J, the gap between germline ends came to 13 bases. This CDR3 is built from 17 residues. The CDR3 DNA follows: TGCGCCAGCAGCCAAGAAGGCCGAACAGTGTATAATTCACCCCTCCACTTT. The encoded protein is CASSQEGRTVYNSPLHF.

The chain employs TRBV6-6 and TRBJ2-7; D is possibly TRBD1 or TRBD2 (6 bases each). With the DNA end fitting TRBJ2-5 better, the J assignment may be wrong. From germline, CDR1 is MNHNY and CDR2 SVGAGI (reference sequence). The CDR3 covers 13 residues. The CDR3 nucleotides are TGTGCCAGCACCCCTGAGGGGGGCGAGACCCAGTACTTC. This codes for CASTPEGGETQYF.

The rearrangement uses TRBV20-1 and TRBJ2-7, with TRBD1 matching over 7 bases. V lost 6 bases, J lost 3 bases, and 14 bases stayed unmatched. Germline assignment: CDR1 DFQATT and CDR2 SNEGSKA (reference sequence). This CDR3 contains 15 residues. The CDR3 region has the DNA TGCAGTGCCTACAGAAGCCGGGACAGTAGCTACGAGCAGTACTTC. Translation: CSAYRSRDSSYEQYF.

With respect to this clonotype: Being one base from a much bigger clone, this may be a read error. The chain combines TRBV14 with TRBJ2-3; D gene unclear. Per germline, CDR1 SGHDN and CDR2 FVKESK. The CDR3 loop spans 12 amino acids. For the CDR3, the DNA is TGTGCCGGCAGCCACCTGGGAGATACGCAGTATTTT. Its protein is CAGSHLGDTQYF.

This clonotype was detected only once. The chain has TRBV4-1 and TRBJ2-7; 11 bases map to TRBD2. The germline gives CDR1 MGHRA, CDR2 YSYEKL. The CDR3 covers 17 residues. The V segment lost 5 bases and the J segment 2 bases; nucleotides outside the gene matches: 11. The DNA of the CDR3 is TGCGCCAGCAGCGACCCGACTAGCGGGATGCCGCCCTACGAGCAGTACTTC. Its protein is CASSDPTSGMPPYEQYF.

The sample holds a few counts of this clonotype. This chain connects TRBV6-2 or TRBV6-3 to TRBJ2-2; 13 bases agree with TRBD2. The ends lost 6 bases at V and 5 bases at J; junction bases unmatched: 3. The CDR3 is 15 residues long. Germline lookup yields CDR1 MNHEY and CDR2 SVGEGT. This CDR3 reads CASRKLAGGTGELFF. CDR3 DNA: TGTGCCAGCAGAAAACTAGCGGGAGGGACCGGGGAGCTGTTTTTT.

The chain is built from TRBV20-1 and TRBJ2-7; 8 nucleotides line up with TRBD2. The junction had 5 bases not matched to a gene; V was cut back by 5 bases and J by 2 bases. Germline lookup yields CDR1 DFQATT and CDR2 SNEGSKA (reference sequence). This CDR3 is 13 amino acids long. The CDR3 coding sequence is TGCAGTGCTCGGCGGACTAGCACCTACGAGCAGTACTTC. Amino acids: CSARRTSTYEQYF.

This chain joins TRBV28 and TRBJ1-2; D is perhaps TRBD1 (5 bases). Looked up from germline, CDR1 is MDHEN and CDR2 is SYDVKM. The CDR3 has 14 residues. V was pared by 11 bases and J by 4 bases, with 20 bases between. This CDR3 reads CAVRDLAISYGYTF. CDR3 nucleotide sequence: TGTGCCGTCAGGGACCTTGCCATCAGCTATGGCTACACCTTC.

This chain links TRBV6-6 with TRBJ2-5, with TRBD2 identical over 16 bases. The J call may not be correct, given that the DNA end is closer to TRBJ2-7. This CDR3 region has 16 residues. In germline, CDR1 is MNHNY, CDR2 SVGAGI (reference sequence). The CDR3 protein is CASSQPGTSGRAEQYF. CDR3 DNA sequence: TGTGCCAGCAGTCAACCCGGGACTAGCGGGAGGGCCGAGCAGTACTTC.

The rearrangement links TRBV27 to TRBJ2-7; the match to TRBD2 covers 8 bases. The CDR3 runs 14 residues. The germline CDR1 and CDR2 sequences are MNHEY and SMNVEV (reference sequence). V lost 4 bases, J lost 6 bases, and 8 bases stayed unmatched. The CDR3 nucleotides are TGTGCCAGCAGTTCGCCGGGACTAGTTGGCGAGCAGTACTTC. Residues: CASSSPGLVGEQYF.

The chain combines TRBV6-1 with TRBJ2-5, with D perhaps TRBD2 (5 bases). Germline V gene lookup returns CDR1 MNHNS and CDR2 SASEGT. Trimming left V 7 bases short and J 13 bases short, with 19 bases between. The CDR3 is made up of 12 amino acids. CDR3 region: CASTVGVQGPYF. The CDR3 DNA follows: TGTGCCAGCACCGTCGGGGTACAAGGCCCGTACTTC.

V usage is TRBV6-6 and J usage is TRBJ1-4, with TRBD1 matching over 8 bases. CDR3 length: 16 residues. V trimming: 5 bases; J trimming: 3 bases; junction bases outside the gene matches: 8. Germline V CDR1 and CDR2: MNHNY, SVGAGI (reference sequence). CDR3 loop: CASSNRQGASNEKLFF. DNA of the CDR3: TGTGCCAGCAGTAACCGCCAGGGGGCCTCTAATGAAAAACTGTTTTTT.

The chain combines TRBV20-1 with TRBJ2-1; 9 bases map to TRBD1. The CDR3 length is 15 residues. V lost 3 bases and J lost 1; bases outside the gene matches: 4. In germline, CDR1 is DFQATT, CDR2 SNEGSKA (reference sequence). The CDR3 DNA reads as TGCAGTGCTAGCACAGGGGGCTGGTCCTACAATGAGCAGTTCTTC. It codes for CSASTGGWSYNEQFF.